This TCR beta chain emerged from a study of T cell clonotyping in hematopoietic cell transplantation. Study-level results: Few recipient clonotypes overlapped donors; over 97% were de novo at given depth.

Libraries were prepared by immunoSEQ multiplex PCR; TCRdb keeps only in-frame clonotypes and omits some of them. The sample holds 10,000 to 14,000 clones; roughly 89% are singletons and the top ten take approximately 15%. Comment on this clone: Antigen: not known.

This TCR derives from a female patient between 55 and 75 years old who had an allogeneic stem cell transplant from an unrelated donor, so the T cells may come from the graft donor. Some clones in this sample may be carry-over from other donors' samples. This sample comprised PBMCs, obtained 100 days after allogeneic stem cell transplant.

CDR3 amino acids: CASSRLREGDEQYF. Written as DNA, the CDR3 is TGTGCCAGCAGCCGCCTTCGTGAGGGGGACGAGCAGTACTTC. This chain uses TRBV14 with TRBJ2-7; D is perhaps TRBD1 (6 bases). Germline CDR1 reads SGHDN; CDR2 reads FVKESK. The CDR3 runs to 14 residues. V was clipped by 4 bases and J by 5 bases, with 15 bases between them.